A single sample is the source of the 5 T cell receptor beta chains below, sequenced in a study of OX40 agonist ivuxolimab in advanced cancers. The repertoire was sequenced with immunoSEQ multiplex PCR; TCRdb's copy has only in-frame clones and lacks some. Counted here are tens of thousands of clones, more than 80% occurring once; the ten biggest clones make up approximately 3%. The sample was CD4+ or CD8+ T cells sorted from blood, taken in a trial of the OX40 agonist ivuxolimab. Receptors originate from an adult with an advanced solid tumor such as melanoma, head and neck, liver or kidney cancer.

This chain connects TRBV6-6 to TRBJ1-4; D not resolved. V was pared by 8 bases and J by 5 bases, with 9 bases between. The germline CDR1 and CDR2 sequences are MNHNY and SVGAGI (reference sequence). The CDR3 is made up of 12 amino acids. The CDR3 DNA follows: TGTGCCAGCTCGTGGGGAAATGAAAAACTGTTTTTT. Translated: CASSWGNEKLFF.

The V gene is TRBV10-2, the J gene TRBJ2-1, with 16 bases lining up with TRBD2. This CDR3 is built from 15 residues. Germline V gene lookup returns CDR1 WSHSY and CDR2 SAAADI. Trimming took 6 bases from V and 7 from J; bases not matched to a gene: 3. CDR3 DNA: TGCGCCAGCAGGGGGACTAGCGGGAGGGATAATGAGCAGTTCTTC. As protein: CASRGTSGRDNEQFF.

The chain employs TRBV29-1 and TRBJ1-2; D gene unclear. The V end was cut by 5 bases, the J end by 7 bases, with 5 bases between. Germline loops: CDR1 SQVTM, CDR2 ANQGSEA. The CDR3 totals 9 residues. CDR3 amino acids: CSVQSGYTF. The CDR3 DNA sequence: TGCAGCGTTCAGAGTGGCTACACCTTC.

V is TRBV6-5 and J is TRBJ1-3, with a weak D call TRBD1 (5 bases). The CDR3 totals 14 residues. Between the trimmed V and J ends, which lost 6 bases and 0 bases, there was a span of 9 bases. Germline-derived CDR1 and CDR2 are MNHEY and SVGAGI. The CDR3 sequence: CASRRDHSGNTIYF. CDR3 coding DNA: TGTGCCAGCAGAAGGGACCACTCTGGAAACACCATATATTTT.

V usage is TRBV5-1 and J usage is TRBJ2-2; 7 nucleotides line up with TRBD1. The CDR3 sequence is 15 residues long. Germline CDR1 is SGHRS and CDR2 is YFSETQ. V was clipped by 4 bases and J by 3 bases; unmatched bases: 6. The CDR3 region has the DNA TGCGCCAGCAGCGTCCGGGACAGCGACACCGGGGAGCTGTTTTTT. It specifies CASSVRDSDTGELFF. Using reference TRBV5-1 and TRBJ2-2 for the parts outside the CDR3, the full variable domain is KAGVTQTPRYLIKTRGQQVTLSCSPISGHRSVSWYQQTPGQGLQFLFEYFSETQRNKGNFPGRFSGRQFSNSRSEMNVSTLELGDSALYLCASSVRDSDTGELFFGEGSRLTVL.